Listed here are 28 T cell receptor beta chains from one sample, sequenced in a study of shared clonotypes between healthy human individuals. The naive CD8 population came from CD45RO-negative cells selected for CCR7, without terminally differentiated effector memory CD45RA+ cells. Sequencing was performed with immunoSEQ multiplex PCR; in TCRdb, only in-frame clones are kept and a portion is missing. The sample holds hundreds of thousands of clones, just under 97% seen once. The sequenced material came from naive CD8+ T cells sorted from blood. Receptor source: a woman in her 30s in good health.

V gene TRBV28 combines with J gene TRBJ2-2; TRBD2 agrees at 7 bases. V lost 6 bases, J lost 5 bases, and 6 bases stayed unmatched. The germline V gene has CDR1 MDHEN and CDR2 SYDVKM. This CDR3 is 14 amino acids long. The CDR3 coding sequence is TGTGCCAGCAGCGGGCGGGGGAGGACCGGGGAGCTGTTTTTT. Its translation is CASSGRGRTGELFF.

This clone has only one observation. The J gene is TRBJ2-1, the V gene TRBV30; TRBD2 matches at 10 bases. CDR1 is GTSNPN, CDR2 SVGIG, per germline (reference sequence). The CDR3 is made up of 14 amino acids. V lost 3 bases to trimming and J lost 3 bases; unmatched junction nucleotides: 2. The chain's CDR3 is CAWRGLADYNEQFF. In DNA, the CDR3 is TGTGCCTGGAGAGGACTAGCGGACTACAATGAGCAGTTCTTC.

Of note for this clone: Other nucleotide sequences from this sample produce the same CDR3. This rearrangement joins TRBV15 to TRBJ2-5; no definite D call. Germline lookup yields CDR1 LNHNV and CDR2 YYDKDF (reference sequence). V lost 1 base, J lost 5 bases, and 5 bases lay in between. The CDR3 covers 12 residues. For the CDR3, the DNA is TGTGCCACCAGCAGAGTAGGGGAGACCCAGTACTTC. Translating it yields CATSRVGETQYF.

This clone occurred a few times. The rearrangement links TRBV5-1 to TRBJ2-2, with D perhaps matching TRBD2 (7 bases). The CDR3 sequence is 16 residues long. CDR1 is SGHRS, CDR2 YFSETQ, per germline. Trimming removed 2 bases at V and 8 bases at J, with 19 bases between. CDR3: CASSFRTRKGHGELFF. Written as DNA, the CDR3 is TGCGCCAGCAGCTTCCGGACTAGAAAGGGACATGGGGAGCTGTTTTTT. The full variable domain, in which reference TRBV5-1 and TRBJ2-2 provide the parts outside the CDR3, is KAGVTQTPRYLIKTRGQQVTLSCSPISGHRSVSWYQQTPGQGLQFLFEYFSETQRNKGNFPGRFSGRQFSNSRSEMNVSTLELGDSALYLCASSFRTRKGHGELFFGEGSRLTVL.

The V and J genes are TRBV6-1 and TRBJ2-7, with D perhaps matching TRBD2 (5 bases). Germline CDR1 and CDR2: MNHNS and SASEGT. Trimming took off 8 bases at V and 0 bases at J, with 14 bases between the two ends. This CDR3 is 14 amino acids long. CDR3 in amino acids: CASGRTGDSYEQYF. The CDR3 nucleotides read TGTGCCAGCGGAAGGACCGGGGACTCCTACGAGCAGTACTTC.

V usage is TRBV2 and J usage is TRBJ2-5; D remains unclear. The CDR3 is 14 amino acids. In germline, CDR1 is SNHLY, CDR2 FYNNEI. V dropped 6 bases and J dropped 3 bases, with 14 bases sitting between them. The CDR3 DNA reads TGTGCCAGCAGGGGGTCTTACTCCAAAGAGACCCAGTACTTC. The encoded protein is CASRGSYSKETQYF.

The chain employs TRBV6-6 and TRBJ2-7; tentatively, D is TRBD1 or TRBD2 (6 bases each). V lost 5 bases, J lost 5 bases, and 16 bases lay in between. Germline values: CDR1 MNHNY, CDR2 SVGAGI (reference sequence). The CDR3 contains 14 residues. CDR3 loop: CASSPEGGWDEQYF. CDR3 bases: TGTGCCAGCAGTCCGGAAGGGGGGTGGGACGAGCAGTACTTC.

This rearrangement joins TRBV7-6 to TRBJ2-7; 14 bases map to TRBD2. Germline-derived CDR1 and CDR2 are SGHVS and FNYEAQ. Trimming took 5 bases from V and 4 from J; bases not matched to a gene: 4. This CDR3 is 15 amino acids long. The CDR3 DNA reads as TGTGCCAGCAGCCAAGGGACTAGCGGGAGTTACGAGCAGTACTTC. Its protein is CASSQGTSGSYEQYF.

This chain connects TRBV28 to TRBJ2-5, with a weak D call TRBD1 (5 bases). Germline-derived CDR1 and CDR2 are MDHEN and SYDVKM. The length of the CDR3 is 13 residues. V was clipped by 8 bases and J by 1 base, with 11 bases between them. In nucleotides, the CDR3 is TGTGCCAGCCACGACAGACTCCAAGAGACCCAGTACTTC. It is translated as CASHDRLQETQYF.

The gene calls are TRBV10-2 and TRBJ2-2; 10 bases are shared with TRBD1. V was clipped by 3 bases and J by 7 bases; unmatched bases: 5. The CDR3 has 15 amino acids. Germline V gives CDR1 WSHSY, CDR2 SAAADI. The chain's CDR3 is CASSEGQGVSGELFF. DNA of the CDR3: TGCGCCAGCAGTGAAGGACAGGGGGTTAGCGGGGAGCTGTTTTTT.

The J gene is TRBJ2-4, the V gene TRBV28; possible D gene TRBD2, 5 bases. Trimming shortened V by 6 bases and J by 0 bases, and 15 bases separated the two germline ends. Germline CDR1 and CDR2: MDHEN and SYDVKM. This CDR3 has 16 amino acids. In DNA, the CDR3 is TGTGCCAGCAGGTTGTTGGAGGACGTAGCCAAAAACATTCAGTACTTC. Protein sequence: CASRLLEDVAKNIQYF.

This clone was observed once. The chain combines TRBV10-3 with TRBJ2-3; 10 bases line up with TRBD1. J lost 4 bases, V lost 5 bases, and 6 bases had no gene match. The CDR3 extends over 15 amino acids. In germline, CDR1 is ENHRY, CDR2 SYGVKD. The CDR3: CAISPDRGKADTQYF. The CDR3 bases are TGTGCCATCAGTCCGGACAGGGGGAAGGCAGATACGCAGTATTTT.

Note on this clone: Other DNA sequences in this sample translate to the same CDR3. The genes are TRBV7-6 and TRBJ2-7; no clear D gene. V lost 0 bases and J lost 0, with 6 bases in between. The CDR3 has 14 residues. In germline, CDR1 is SGHVS, CDR2 FNYEAQ. CDR3 coding DNA: TGTGCCAGCAGCTTAGCTGACGGCTCCTACGAGCAGTACTTC. Its translation is CASSLADGSYEQYF.

V is TRBV27 and J is TRBJ2-1; D call uncertain. Germline CDR1 and CDR2: MNHEY and SMNVEV (reference sequence). The V end was cut by 7 bases, the J end by 0 bases, with 10 bases between. The CDR3 runs 14 residues. The CDR3 loop reads CASNPLSSYNEQFF. In DNA form, the CDR3 reads TGTGCCAGCAACCCCCTAAGCTCCTACAATGAGCAGTTCTTC.

The chain uses TRBV27 and TRBJ2-7, with D perhaps TRBD1 (6 bases). The CDR3 sequence is 15 residues long. Trimming shortened V by 0 bases and J by 3 bases, and 12 bases separated the two germline ends. Germline CDR1 is MNHEY and CDR2 is SMNVEV (reference sequence). CDR3 in amino acids: CASSLSGAAYYEQYF. CDR3 DNA sequence: TGTGCCAGCAGTTTATCGGGGGCAGCCTACTACGAGCAGTACTTC.

The J gene is TRBJ2-3, the V gene TRBV15, with TRBD1 matching 10 bases. The CDR3 runs 15 residues. The J segment lost 6 bases and the V segment lost 4 bases, leaving 7 bases of the junction unmatched. The germline V gene has CDR1 LNHNV and CDR2 YYDKDF (reference sequence). The CDR3 spells CATSTRTGGRDTQYF. CDR3 in DNA: TGTGCCACCAGCACACGGACAGGGGGGAGGGATACGCAGTATTTT. Combining the CDR3 with reference TRBV15 and TRBJ2-3 gives the whole variable domain DAMVIQNPRYQVTQFGKPVTLSCSQTLNHNVMYWYQQKSSQAPKLLFHYYDKDFNNEADTPDNFQSRRPNTSFCFLDIRSPGLGDTAMYLCATSTRTGGRDTQYFGPGTRLTVL.

This clone was counted a single time. This sequence joins TRBV28 and TRBJ2-2; a possible D gene is TRBD2 (5 bases). CDR3 length: 12 amino acids. Trimming cost V 7 bases and J 4 bases, with 7 bases left between them. Per the germline V gene, CDR1 is MDHEN and CDR2 is SYDVKM. DNA of the CDR3: TGTGCCAGCATCAGCGGCACCGGGGAGCTGTTTTTT. Translating it yields CASISGTGELFF. Supplemented by reference TRBV28 and TRBJ2-2, the full variable domain reads DVKVTQSSRYLVKRTGEKVFLECVQDMDHENMFWYRQDPGLGLRLIYFSYDVKMKEKGDIPEGYSVSREKKERFSLILESASTNQTSMYLCASISGTGELFFGEGSRLTVL.

The chain recombines TRBV11-2 with TRBJ2-5; D might be TRBD1 (5 bases). CDR1 is SGHAT and CDR2 is FQNNGV in the germline V gene. The CDR3 has 13 residues. Trimming stripped 1 base from V and 4 bases from J, with 7 bases between. As DNA, the CDR3 is TGTGCCAGCAGCTTAGGCCAGGGAGAGACCCAGTACTTC. Translated, it gives CASSLGQGETQYF.

The genes are TRBV5-1 and TRBJ1-1; maybe TRBD1 (6 bases). CDR3 size: 14 residues. Trimming stripped 2 bases from V and 1 base from J, with 9 bases between. Per germline, CDR1 SGHRS and CDR2 YFSETQ. The chain's CDR3 is CASSFRGKNTEAFF. CDR3 coding DNA: TGCGCCAGCAGCTTCAGGGGCAAGAACACTGAAGCTTTCTTT.

As concerns this clone: The same CDR3 is also encoded by other DNA sequences in this sample. This rearrangement joins TRBV27 to TRBJ2-1; D is possibly TRBD1 (6 bases). V lost 3 bases, J lost 0 bases, and 9 bases lay in between. The V gene's germline CDR1 is MNHEY and CDR2 SMNVEV (reference sequence). The CDR3 length is 15 residues. As DNA, the CDR3 is TGTGCCAGCAGTTTTACAGGGAGCTCCTACAATGAGCAGTTCTTC. Translation gives CASSFTGSSYNEQFF.

This rearrangement joins TRBV10-1 to TRBJ1-1; D unresolved. The CDR3 runs 15 residues. Trimming took off 0 bases at V and 6 bases at J, with 14 bases between the two ends. CDR1 is WNHNN, CDR2 SYGVQD, per germline (reference sequence). CDR3 sequence reads: CASSESTLTGAEAFF. The CDR3 DNA sequence: TGCGCCAGCAGTGAGTCTACGCTTACCGGAGCTGAAGCTTTCTTT.

The chain couples TRBV6-1 to TRBJ1-1, with a tentative D call TRBD1 (5 bases). There are 13 residues in the CDR3. Per germline, CDR1 MNHNS and CDR2 SASEGT. With 4 bases removed from V and 6 bases from J, the gap between germline ends came to 12 bases. CDR3 DNA sequence: TGTGCCAGCAGTGCAGAGGGGACGGCTGAAGCTTTCTTT. Encoded protein: CASSAEGTAEAFF.

This clone was counted once. This sequence joins TRBV28 and TRBJ2-7; a weak D match, TRBD2 (6 bases). Germline CDR1 reads MDHEN; CDR2 reads SYDVKM. This CDR3 spans 15 amino acids. V lost 6 bases and J 3 bases, leaving 18 bases between the germline ends. The CDR3 DNA reads TGTGCCAGCAGCCGCGGGGCTAGCGAGAACTACGAGCAGTACTTC. It specifies CASSRGASENYEQYF. Variable domain in full (rest from reference TRBV28 and TRBJ2-7): DVKVTQSSRYLVKRTGEKVFLECVQDMDHENMFWYRQDPGLGLRLIYFSYDVKMKEKGDIPEGYSVSREKKERFSLILESASTNQTSMYLCASSRGASENYEQYFGPGTRLTVT.

This clone occurred once. The rearrangement links TRBV29-1 to TRBJ2-1, with 7 bases identical to TRBD1. Per the germline V gene, CDR1 is SQVTM and CDR2 is ANQGSEA. This CDR3 comprises 13 residues. V shed 4 bases, J shed 4 bases, and the junction held 4 bases outside the gene matches. The CDR3 is CSVVGTDYNEQFF. The CDR3 nucleotides read TGCAGCGTTGTCGGGACAGATTACAATGAGCAGTTCTTC.

This chain uses TRBV2 with TRBJ2-5; tentatively, D is TRBD2 (6 bases). V shed 3 bases and J shed 0 bases, with 14 bases lying between them. Germline V gene lookup returns CDR1 SNHLY and CDR2 FYNNEI. The length of the CDR3 is 16 residues. CDR3 residues: CASSDLLARYQETQYF. DNA of the CDR3: TGTGCCAGCAGTGATCTTCTAGCGAGGTACCAAGAGACCCAGTACTTC.

This chain uses TRBV7-8 with TRBJ2-7; the D gene is possibly TRBD2 (6 bases). Trimming removed 5 bases from V and 5 bases from J, with 19 bases in between. Germline V gene data show CDR1 as SGHVS and CDR2 as FQNEAQ. The CDR3 is made up of 15 amino acids. This CDR3 is CASSPGDLDPDEQYF. For the CDR3, the DNA is TGTGCCAGCAGCCCGGGAGACTTGGATCCCGACGAGCAGTACTTC.

This sequence joins TRBV5-1 and TRBJ2-7, with D tentatively TRBD1 (6 bases). CDR3 length equals 12 residues. Germline V gene lookup returns CDR1 SGHRS and CDR2 YFSETQ. V lost 6 bases, J lost 7 bases, and 14 bases lay in between. CDR3 in DNA: TGCGCCAGCACTAAGACAGGCGGGGAGCAGTACTTC. Translating gives CASTKTGGEQYF.

With regard to this clone: No DNA is shown, since the ends of the CDR3 on it are uncertain; the CDR3 is the one TCRdb lists. The chain employs TRBV12-2 and TRBJ1-1; TRBD1, the table's D call, lacks a check against the DNA. TRBV12-2 is a pseudogene segment. The CDR3 spans 15 amino acids, including both terminal residues. CDR3 protein: CASRSWGIGNTEAFF.